This T cell receptor (beta chain) is from a study of identical twins (dated by TCRdb to the mid-2010s). In the study overall: To test whether fetal clonotypes persist, this study deep-sequenced TCR alpha and beta repertoires from monozygotic twins, from unrelated adults of various ages, and from cord blood. Replicate twin experiments were performed at different times using different library preparation protocols to rule out contamination. What the work shows at the level of the full study, not this receptor alone: Recombination models systematically underestimated out-of-frame TCR alpha sharing in monozygotic twins but agreed with sharing between unrelated individuals. Zero-insertion analyses could be partly confounded by invariant T cells such as MAIT and iNKT, although diverse VJ usage argued against such confounding for most clonotypes. Excess twin sharing in beta out-of-frame sequences was weaker because fewer shared sequences lowered the signal-to-noise ratio. Abundant cord blood beta clonotypes had fewer insertions, young adult naive repertoires showed a similar but weaker trend, and memory repertoires showed no such trend. Because the same donors could not be followed over many years, the conclusions relied on cross-sectional statistical analysis. Out-of-frame TCR alpha sequences shared between twins showed an excess of low generation-probability sequences compared with coincidental sharing between unrelated individuals.

In the germline V gene (reference sequence), CDR1 corresponds to SEHNR and CDR2 to FQNEAQ. V is pared back by 1 base and J by 5 bases, with 11 bases lying between the germline termini. The CDR3, cysteine through phenylalanine, is 14 amino acids long. The entry retains the CDR3 DNA only, 42 bases that are in frame from base 1. The receptor library was made with 5' RACE. Sequencing took place on an Illumina HiSeq 2000. Template switching introduced a universal primer binding site; the final cDNA contained a unique molecular identifier, enabling accurate counting of TCR cDNA molecules. Specific primers in the conserved constant-segment region were used to synthesize first-strand cDNA for the TCR alpha and beta chains. To control for contamination, every cDNA library was double barcoded, receiving both a SMART-Mk sample barcode and Illumina barcodes. Two successive PCR steps introduced TruSeq adapter sequences along with Illumina sample barcodes. The TCR alpha and beta cDNA libraries were sequenced on the Illumina HiSeq platform using custom primers. The original pipeline was this. Raw reads were processed with MiGEC to extract unique molecular identifiers, and MiXCR was used to determine CDR3 positions. For each individual, recombination models were inferred using an EM algorithm with the repgenHMM and IGoR tools. The analysis of shared clonotypes was done with the tcR package in R, with sharing normalized by the product of cloneset sizes. To study raw recombination without the effects of thymic and clonal selection, out-of-frame nonproductive sequences were analyzed. In TCRdb, the public reads were trimmed at Q25 with fastp and aligned with MiXCR, with productive beta chains retained. Identical CDR3 proteins give one entry, which carries the most common genes and DNA. For this entry, the V and J calls and clone size follow TCRdb and not the study's own pipeline. The sample table shows 1.5 million to 2 million distinct CDR3 sequences, and roughly a third are seen once. The top ten clonotypes cover about 0.27% of the sample.

All donors were healthy Caucasians. Details on this clonotype: Its antigen is currently not known. Per-base qualities were not stored, and no clone one base away is much larger.

Source material: cord blood. The TCR comes from a newborn girl in good health. Here the chain combines TRBV7-9 and TRBJ1-2, with the D segment identity uncertain. CDR3 sequence: CASSLGPFSYGYTF. The nucleotide sequence reads as follows: TGTGCCAGCAGCTTAGGCCCATTCTCTTATGGCTACACCTTC. Here the CDR3 is joined to the reference TRBV7-9 and TRBJ1-2 genes, and the full variable domain is: DTGVSQNPRHKITKRGQNVTFRCDPISEHNRLYWYRQTLGQGPEFLTYFQNEAQLEKSRLLSDRFSAERPKGSFSTLEIQRTEQGDSAMYLCASSLGPFSYGYTFGSGTRLTVV.